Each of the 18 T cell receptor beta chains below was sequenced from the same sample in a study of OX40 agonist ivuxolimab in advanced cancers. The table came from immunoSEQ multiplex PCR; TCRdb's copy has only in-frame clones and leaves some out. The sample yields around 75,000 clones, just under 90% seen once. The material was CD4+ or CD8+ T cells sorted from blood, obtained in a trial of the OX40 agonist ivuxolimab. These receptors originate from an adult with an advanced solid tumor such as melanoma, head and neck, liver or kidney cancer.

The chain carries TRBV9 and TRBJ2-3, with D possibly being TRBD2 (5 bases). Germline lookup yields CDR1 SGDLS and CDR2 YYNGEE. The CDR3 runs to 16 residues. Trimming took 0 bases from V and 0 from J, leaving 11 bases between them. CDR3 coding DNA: TGTGCCAGCAGCGTAGGGGCTAGCAGAAGCACAGATACGCAGTATTTT. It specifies CASSVGASRSTDTQYF.

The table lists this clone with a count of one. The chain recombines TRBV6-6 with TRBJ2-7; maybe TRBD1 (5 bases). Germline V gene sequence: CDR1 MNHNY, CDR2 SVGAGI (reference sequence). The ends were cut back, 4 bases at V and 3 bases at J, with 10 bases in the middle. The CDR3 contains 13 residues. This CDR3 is CASSWGRNYEQYF. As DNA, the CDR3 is TGTGCCAGCAGTTGGGGCCGGAACTACGAGCAGTACTTC.

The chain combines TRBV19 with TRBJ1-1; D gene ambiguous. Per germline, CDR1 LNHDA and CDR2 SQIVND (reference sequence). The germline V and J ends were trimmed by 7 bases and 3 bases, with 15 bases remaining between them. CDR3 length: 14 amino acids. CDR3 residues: CASTGWRVDTEAFF. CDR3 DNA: TGTGCCAGTACCGGTTGGAGGGTTGACACTGAAGCTTTCTTT.

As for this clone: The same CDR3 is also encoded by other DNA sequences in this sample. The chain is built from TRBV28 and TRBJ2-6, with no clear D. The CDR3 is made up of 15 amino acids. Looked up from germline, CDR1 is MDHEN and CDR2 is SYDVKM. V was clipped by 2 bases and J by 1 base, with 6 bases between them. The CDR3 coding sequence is TGTGCCAGCAGTTTAGGTGGGTCTGGGGCCAACGTCCTGACTTTC. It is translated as CASSLGGSGANVLTF.

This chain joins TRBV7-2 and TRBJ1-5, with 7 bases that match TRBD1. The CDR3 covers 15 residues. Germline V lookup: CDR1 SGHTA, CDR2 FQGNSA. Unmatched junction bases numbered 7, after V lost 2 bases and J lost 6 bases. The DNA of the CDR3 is TGTGCCAGCAGCTTAAACAGGGGAGGAAGTCAGCCCCAGCATTTT. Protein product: CASSLNRGGSQPQHF. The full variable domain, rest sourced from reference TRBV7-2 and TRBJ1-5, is GAGVSQSPSNKVTEKGKDVELRCDPISGHTALYWYRQSLGQGLEFLIYFQGNSAPDKSGLPSDRFSAERTGGSVSTLTIQRTQQEDSAVYLCASSLNRGGSQPQHFGDGTRLSIL.

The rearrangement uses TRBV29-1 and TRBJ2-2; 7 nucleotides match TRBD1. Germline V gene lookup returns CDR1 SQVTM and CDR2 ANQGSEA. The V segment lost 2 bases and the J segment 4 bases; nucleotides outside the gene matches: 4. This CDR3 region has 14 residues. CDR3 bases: TGCAGCGTTGAATCCGACAGGGTCACCGGGGAGCTGTTTTTT. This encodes CSVESDRVTGELFF.

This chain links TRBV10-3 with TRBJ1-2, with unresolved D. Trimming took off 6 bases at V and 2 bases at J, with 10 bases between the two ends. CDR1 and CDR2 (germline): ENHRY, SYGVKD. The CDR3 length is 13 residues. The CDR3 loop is CAISPDRNYGYTF. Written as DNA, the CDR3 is TGTGCCATCAGCCCGGACCGAAACTATGGCTACACCTTC.

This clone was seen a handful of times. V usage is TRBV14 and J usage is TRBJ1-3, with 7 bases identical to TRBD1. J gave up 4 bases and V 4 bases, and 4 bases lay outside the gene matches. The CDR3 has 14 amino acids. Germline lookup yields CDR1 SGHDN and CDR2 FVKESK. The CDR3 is CASSRTGDGNTIYF. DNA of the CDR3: TGTGCCAGCAGCCGTACAGGGGACGGAAACACCATATATTTT.

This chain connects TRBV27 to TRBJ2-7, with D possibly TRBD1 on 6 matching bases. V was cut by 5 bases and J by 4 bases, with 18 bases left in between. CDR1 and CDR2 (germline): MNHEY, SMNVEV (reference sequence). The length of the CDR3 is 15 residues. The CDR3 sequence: CASSGTTGVAYEQYF. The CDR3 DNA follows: TGTGCCAGCAGTGGGACGACAGGCGTAGCTTACGAGCAGTACTTC.

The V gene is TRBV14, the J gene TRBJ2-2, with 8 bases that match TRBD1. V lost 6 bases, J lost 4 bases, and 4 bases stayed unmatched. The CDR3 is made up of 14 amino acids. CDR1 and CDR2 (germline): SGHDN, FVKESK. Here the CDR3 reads CASRRQGSTGELFF. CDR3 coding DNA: TGTGCCAGCAGGCGACAGGGGTCCACCGGGGAGCTGTTTTTT.

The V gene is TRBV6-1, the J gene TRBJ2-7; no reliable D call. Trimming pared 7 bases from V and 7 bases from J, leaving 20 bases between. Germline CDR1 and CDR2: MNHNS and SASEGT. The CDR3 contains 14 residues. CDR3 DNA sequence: TGTGCCAGCACTCAACCCTTTGGGGTTAGGGAGCAGTACTTC. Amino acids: CASTQPFGVREQYF.

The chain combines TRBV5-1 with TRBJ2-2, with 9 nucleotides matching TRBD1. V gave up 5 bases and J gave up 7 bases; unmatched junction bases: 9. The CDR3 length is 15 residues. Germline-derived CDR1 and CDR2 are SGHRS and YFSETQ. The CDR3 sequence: CASRPTGTGIGELFF. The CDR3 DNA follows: TGCGCCAGCAGACCTACCGGGACAGGGATCGGGGAGCTGTTTTTT.

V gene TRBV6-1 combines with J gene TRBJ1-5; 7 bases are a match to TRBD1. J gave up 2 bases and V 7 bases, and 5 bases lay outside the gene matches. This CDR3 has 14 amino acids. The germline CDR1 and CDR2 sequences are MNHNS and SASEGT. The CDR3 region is CASTRTGGNQPQHF. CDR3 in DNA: TGTGCCAGCACCCGGACAGGAGGCAATCAGCCCCAGCATTTT.

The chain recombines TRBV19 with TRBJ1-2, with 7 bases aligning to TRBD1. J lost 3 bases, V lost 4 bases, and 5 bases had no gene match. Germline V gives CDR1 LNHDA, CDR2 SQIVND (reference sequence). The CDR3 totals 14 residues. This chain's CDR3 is CASSRTGTDYGYTF. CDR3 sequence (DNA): TGTGCCAGTAGTAGGACAGGAACGGACTATGGCTACACCTTC.

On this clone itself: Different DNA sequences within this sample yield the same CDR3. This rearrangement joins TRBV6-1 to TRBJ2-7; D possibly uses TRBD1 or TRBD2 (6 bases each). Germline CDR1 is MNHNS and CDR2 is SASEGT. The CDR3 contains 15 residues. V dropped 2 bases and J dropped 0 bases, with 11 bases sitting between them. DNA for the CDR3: TGTGCCAGCAGTGAACGAGGGGGGAGCTCCTACGAGCAGTACTTC. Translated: CASSERGGSSYEQYF.

CDR3 protein: CASSEFGSYNTEAFF. In DNA form, the CDR3 reads TGTGCCAGCAGTGAATTCGGGAGTTATAACACTGAAGCTTTCTTT. The gene calls are TRBV6-1 and TRBJ1-1; no clear D. The germline gives CDR1 MNHNS, CDR2 SASEGT. V was pared by 2 bases and J by 2 bases, with 12 bases between. The CDR3 has 15 residues.

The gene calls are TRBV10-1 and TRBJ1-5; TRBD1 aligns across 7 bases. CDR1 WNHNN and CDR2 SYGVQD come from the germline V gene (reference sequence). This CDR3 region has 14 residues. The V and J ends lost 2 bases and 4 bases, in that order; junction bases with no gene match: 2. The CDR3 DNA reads TGCGCCAGCAGTGAGGGGACAGAGAATCAGCCCCAGCATTTT. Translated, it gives CASSEGTENQPQHF.

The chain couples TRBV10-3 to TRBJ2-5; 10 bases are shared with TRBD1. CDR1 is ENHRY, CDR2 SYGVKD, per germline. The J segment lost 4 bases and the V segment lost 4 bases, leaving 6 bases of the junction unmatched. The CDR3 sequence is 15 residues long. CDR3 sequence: CAISVGTGDRETQYF. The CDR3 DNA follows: TGTGCCATCAGTGTTGGGACAGGGGACAGAGAGACCCAGTACTTC.